Listed here are 30 T cell receptor beta chains from one sample, sequenced in a study of blood T cell repertoires in COVID-19. The data were produced by immunoSEQ multiplex PCR, yet TCRdb's version contains in-frame clones alone and is incomplete. The sample has 100,000 to 150,000 clones, about 79% seen once; the top ten hold approximately 35%. The sequencing sample was made of peripheral blood. Receptors were obtained from a man aged 35 to 55 with active or convalescent COVID-19.

J is TRBJ2-7 and V is TRBV28; 8 positions match TRBD2. This CDR3 spans 11 amino acids. Trimming took 8 bases from V and 7 from J; bases not matched to a gene: 4. Germline V CDR1 and CDR2: MDHEN, SYDVKM. The CDR3: CASFRGGEQYF. The CDR3 coding sequence is TGTGCCAGCTTTCGGGGGGGAGAGCAGTACTTC.

This clone was observed a few times. V usage is TRBV5-4 and J usage is TRBJ1-1, with 8 bases that match TRBD1. V lost 2 bases to trimming and J lost 11 bases; unmatched junction nucleotides: 8. The CDR3 length is 13 residues. Germline CDR1 reads SGHNT; CDR2 reads YYREEE (reference sequence). The CDR3 loop is CASSFTGGDVAFF. DNA for the CDR3: TGTGCCAGCAGCTTTACAGGGGGGGACGTGGCTTTCTTT.

The chain recombines TRBV19 with TRBJ1-1, with D perhaps matching TRBD1 (5 bases). The CDR3 extends over 11 amino acids. CDR1 and CDR2 from the germline V gene are LNHDA and SQIVND (reference sequence). V lost 8 bases, J lost 8 bases, and 12 bases lay in between. CDR3 bases: TGTGCCAGTGGTGACGACAGAGAAGCTTTCTTT. It yields the protein CASGDDREAFF.

This clone has just one count. V and J are TRBV6-5 and TRBJ1-1; no reliable D call. Trimming took off 8 bases at V and 4 bases at J, with 17 bases between the two ends. From germline, CDR1 is MNHEY and CDR2 SVGAGI. This CDR3 has 14 residues. The CDR3 spells CASFLKPPVTEAFF. CDR3 bases: TGTGCCAGCTTCCTTAAACCCCCGGTCACTGAAGCTTTCTTT.

This chain joins TRBV5-6 and TRBJ1-1; D not certain. This CDR3 comprises 14 residues. Germline V gene sequence: CDR1 SGHDT, CDR2 YYEEEE. V was clipped by 4 bases and J by 1 base, with 11 bases between them. CDR3 in amino acids: CASSPSLRNTEAFF. As DNA, the CDR3 is TGTGCCAGCAGCCCTTCTCTAAGGAACACTGAAGCTTTCTTT.

V is TRBV5-1 and J is TRBJ1-1, with D perhaps TRBD1 (6 bases). Germline loops: CDR1 SGHRS, CDR2 YFSETQ. This CDR3 is built from 16 residues. The V end was cut by 1 base, the J end by 4 bases, with 17 bases between. The CDR3 DNA reads as TGCGCCAGCAGCTTGTGGGGGCGCGGAGGTGGCACTGAAGCTTTCTTT. Translated, it gives CASSLWGRGGGTEAFF. The full variable domain, in which reference TRBV5-1 and TRBJ1-1 provide the parts outside the CDR3, is KAGVTQTPRYLIKTRGQQVTLSCSPISGHRSVSWYQQTPGQGLQFLFEYFSETQRNKGNFPGRFSGRQFSNSRSEMNVSTLELGDSALYLCASSLWGRGGGTEAFFGQGTRLTVV.

J is TRBJ2-5 and V is TRBV5-1, with 7 bases aligning to TRBD2. Losses at the gene ends were 4 bases for V and 0 bases for J; bases not matched to a gene: 3. The CDR3 runs to 14 residues. Germline CDR1 SGHRS, CDR2 YFSETQ. As DNA, the CDR3 is TGCGCCAGCAGCCCCGGGGGGAACCAAGAGACCCAGTACTTC. This codes for CASSPGGNQETQYF.

V is TRBV9 and J is TRBJ2-1; the match to TRBD2 covers 9 bases. The CDR3 covers 15 residues. Germline V gene sequence: CDR1 SGDLS, CDR2 YYNGEE. Unmatched junction bases numbered 5, after V lost 0 bases and J lost 7 bases. This chain's CDR3 is CASSVGLAGVNEQFF. CDR3 nucleotides: TGTGCCAGCAGCGTAGGATTAGCGGGGGTTAATGAGCAGTTCTTC.

This clone was seen a handful of times. The rearrangement uses TRBV24-1 and TRBJ2-1, with TRBD2 identical over 11 bases. The CDR3 length is 15 residues. V lost 9 bases and J lost 2; bases outside the gene matches: 5. CDR1 and CDR2 (germline): KGHDR, SFDVKD. CDR3 sequence reads: CATATSGTPYNEQFF. The DNA for the CDR3 is TGTGCCACCGCGACTAGCGGGACCCCCTACAATGAGCAGTTCTTC.

This chain connects TRBV11-3 to TRBJ1-3; tentative D call: TRBD1 (6 bases). V was clipped by 1 base and J by 4 bases, with 17 bases between them. The CDR3 is made up of 17 amino acids. In germline, CDR1 is SGHNT, CDR2 YENEEA. The CDR3, as DNA: TGTGCCAGCAGCTTAGGGGACACCAGGCTGCGGGGAAACACCATATATTTT. Encoded protein: CASSLGDTRLRGNTIYF.

The chain is built from TRBV29-1 and TRBJ2-3; 11 nucleotides align to TRBD2. CDR3 length: 14 residues. V shed 4 bases and J 1 base; nucleotides not matched to a gene: 1. In germline, CDR1 is SQVTM, CDR2 ANQGSEA. CDR3: CSVATSGGTDTQYF. As DNA, the CDR3 is TGCAGCGTTGCGACTAGCGGGGGCACAGATACGCAGTATTTT.

The rearrangement joins TRBV5-1 to TRBJ1-6; TRBD1 matches at 7 bases. J lost 7 bases, V lost 2 bases, and 3 bases had no gene match. Germline lookup yields CDR1 SGHRS and CDR2 YFSETQ. This CDR3 spans 14 amino acids. The CDR3, as DNA: TGCGCCAGCAGCTTTGGGACAGAGAATTCACCCCTCCACTTT. Translation gives CASSFGTENSPLHF.

This clone was picked up a small number of times. The rearrangement links TRBV3-1 (or the pseudogene TRBV3-2) to TRBJ1-2; no reliable D call. Per the germline V gene, CDR1 is LGHDT and CDR2 is YNNKEL (reference sequence). The CDR3 is 15 residues long. V lost 0 bases, J lost 5 bases, and 13 bases lay in between. The CDR3 is CASSQDSGIVYGYTF. The CDR3 region has the DNA TGTGCCAGCAGCCAAGATTCGGGGATTGTGTATGGCTACACCTTC.

The genes are TRBV27 and TRBJ1-2; unclear D gene. Germline V gives CDR1 MNHEY, CDR2 SMNVEV (reference sequence). With 0 bases removed from V and 2 bases from J, the gap between germline ends came to 10 bases. The CDR3 sequence is 15 residues long. The CDR3 DNA is TGTGCCAGCAGTTTATCGGGTCTGCGGAACTATGGCTACACCTTC. This sequence encodes CASSLSGLRNYGYTF.

The rearrangement joins TRBV2 to TRBJ2-2; weak D call: TRBD2 (6 bases). CDR1 is SNHLY, CDR2 FYNNEI, per germline. The CDR3 sequence is 16 residues long. Trimming took 7 bases from V and 5 from J, leaving 20 bases between them. The CDR3 region is CASTLPGLQRTGELFF. In DNA form, the CDR3 reads TGTGCCAGCACGCTACCGGGACTCCAAAGGACCGGGGAGCTGTTTTTT.

This chain uses TRBV5-1 with TRBJ2-3; D is unresolved. Trimming shortened V by 0 bases and J by 5 bases, and 10 bases separated the two germline ends. This CDR3 region has 14 residues. Germline CDR1 is SGHRS and CDR2 is YFSETQ. The CDR3 DNA reads TGCGCCAGCAGCTTGGGTTCGGTTGGAGATACGCAGTATTTT. Its protein is CASSLGSVGDTQYF.

The table lists this clone with a count of one. V gene TRBV18 combines with J gene TRBJ1-2, with 10 positions matching TRBD1. CDR1 KGHSH and CDR2 LQKENI come from the germline V gene. V gave up 0 bases and J gave up 4 bases; unmatched junction bases: 11. The CDR3 covers 18 residues. The CDR3 coding sequence is TGTGCCAGCTCACCACCCGGGACAGGGGCCCGCCTTGGCTATGGCTACACCTTC. Its protein product is CASSPPGTGARLGYGYTF.

This sequence joins TRBV28 and TRBJ2-1; 11 bases align to TRBD2. Trimming took 4 bases from V and 7 from J; bases not matched to a gene: 3. The CDR3 totals 14 residues. Germline V gives CDR1 MDHEN, CDR2 SYDVKM. The CDR3 region is CASSSTSGSNEQFF. As DNA, the CDR3 is TGTGCCAGCAGTTCAACTAGCGGGAGTAATGAGCAGTTCTTC.

The gene calls are TRBV6-2 or TRBV6-3 and TRBJ1-2; D gene uncertain. The germline V gene has CDR1 MNHEY and CDR2 SVGEGT. The CDR3 sequence is 14 residues long. Trimming left V 0 bases short and J 3 bases short, with 8 bases between. The CDR3 DNA follows: TGTGCCAGCAGTTACTCGACACTCGACTATGGCTACACCTTC. It is translated as CASSYSTLDYGYTF.

On this clone itself: In the same sample, other DNA sequences code for this CDR3. V usage is TRBV12-3 or TRBV12-4 and J usage is TRBJ1-5; D remains unclear. V was pared by 3 bases and J by 7 bases, with 7 bases between. The CDR3 is made up of 12 amino acids. CDR3 sequence reads: CASSFGGQPQHF. The CDR3 nucleotides read TGTGCCAGCAGTTTTGGAGGCCAGCCCCAGCATTTT.

The chain links TRBV19 to TRBJ1-1; D may be TRBD1 (5 bases). Between the trimmed V and J ends, which lost 3 bases and 0 bases, there was a span of 8 bases. Germline V lookup: CDR1 LNHDA, CDR2 SQIVND (reference sequence). The CDR3 contains 14 residues. The CDR3 DNA sequence: TGTGCCAGTAGTATGGGGACTCTGAACACTGAAGCTTTCTTT. It encodes CASSMGTLNTEAFF.

The chain carries TRBV6-5 and TRBJ1-3; 9 nucleotides line up with TRBD1. CDR3 length: 15 residues. The germline gives CDR1 MNHEY, CDR2 SVGAGI. After removal of 6 bases from V and 1 base from J, the junction contained 4 bases not matched to a gene. CDR3 region: CASSDRGWSGNTIYF. The CDR3, as DNA: TGTGCCAGCAGCGACAGGGGGTGGTCTGGAAACACCATATATTTT.

V gene TRBV5-5 combines with J gene TRBJ2-7; no definite D call. The V gene lost 0 bases and the J gene lost 3 bases, with 13 bases spanning the gap. There are 15 residues in the CDR3. The germline CDR1 and CDR2 sequences are SGHKS and YYEKEE (reference sequence). The CDR3 region has the DNA TGTGCCAGCAGCTTGGAAGGTGCGGAATACTACGAGCAGTACTTC. It codes for CASSLEGAEYYEQYF.

This rearrangement joins TRBV3-1 (or the pseudogene TRBV3-2) to TRBJ1-3; D is unclear. CDR1 and CDR2 (germline): LGHDT, YNNKEL (reference sequence). Trimming took 4 bases from V and 0 from J, leaving 16 bases between them. This CDR3 has 17 residues. The CDR3 DNA reads TGTGCCAGCAGCCCAGAGACAATCCCCGGCTCTGGAAACACCATATATTTT. Translated, it gives CASSPETIPGSGNTIYF.

The rearrangement links TRBV19 to TRBJ2-2; D perhaps matches TRBD1 (6 bases). Trimming removed 10 bases at V and 3 bases at J, with 18 bases between. The CDR3 loop spans 15 amino acids. The germline gives CDR1 LNHDA, CDR2 SQIVND (reference sequence). The CDR3 loop is CATKQGESDTGELFF. The CDR3 nucleotides read TGTGCCACCAAACAGGGAGAGTCGGACACCGGGGAGCTGTTTTTT.

The rearrangement uses TRBV21-1 and TRBJ2-5; whether TRBD2, the table's D call, matches the DNA was not checked. TRBV21-1 is described as a pseudogene. This CDR3 is built from 11 residues. CDR3 DNA sequence: TGTGCCAGCAACAATCTGGAGACCCAGTACTTC. Protein product: CASNNLETQYF.

V and J are TRBV12-3 or TRBV12-4 and TRBJ1-2; TRBD1 agrees at 9 bases. There are 13 residues in the CDR3. After removal of 6 bases from V and 6 bases from J, the junction contained 5 bases not matched to a gene. The CDR3 reads CASSGTGKNGYTF. The DNA for the CDR3 is TGTGCCAGCAGCGGGACAGGGAAAAATGGCTACACCTTC.

The chain links TRBV28 to TRBJ1-5, with unresolved D. Germline V CDR1 and CDR2: MDHEN, SYDVKM. CDR3 size: 15 residues. V shed 6 bases and J shed 3 bases, with 15 bases lying between them. The CDR3 DNA is TGTGCCAGCAGAGTTCAACCCCGGTCCAATCAGCCCCAGCATTTT. It codes for CASRVQPRSNQPQHF.

This rearrangement joins TRBV6-5 to TRBJ2-2; 8 nucleotides align to TRBD2. Germline lookup yields CDR1 MNHEY and CDR2 SVGAGI. After removal of 7 bases from V and 6 bases from J, the junction contained 10 bases not matched to a gene. The CDR3 is made up of 15 amino acids. In DNA, the CDR3 is TGTGCCAGCAACCCGGGAGGGGACTTAGCCGGGGAGCTGTTTTTT. It codes for CASNPGGDLAGELFF.

V gene TRBV4-1 combines with J gene TRBJ2-1; 10 positions match TRBD2. Trimming removed 1 base from V and 11 bases from J; junction bases left unmatched: 17. The CDR3 length is 18 residues. Germline V gene lookup returns CDR1 MGHRA and CDR2 YSYEKL. CDR3 sequence reads: CASSQGRISSGRAPQQFF. In DNA, the CDR3 is TGCGCCAGCAGCCAAGGCCGAATCTCTAGCGGGAGAGCGCCTCAGCAGTTCTTC.